The sequence of this T cell receptor (beta chain) was determined in a study of response to subunit inactivated influenza vaccine. This clonotype was observed many times. The V end was cut by 2 bases, the J end by 5 bases, with 9 bases between. Germline V gives CDR1 MDHEN, CDR2 SYDVKM. The CDR3 contains 13 residues. One entry per CDR3 protein results from TCRdb running MiXCR on the RT-PCR reads. Of 650,000 to 800,000 distinct CDR3 sequences in the sample, about 18% were seen once. The starting material was PBMCs from blood, obtained about 5 days after vaccination. The TCR sequence derives from a man over 45 who received an inactivated influenza vaccine. The genes are TRBV28 and TRBJ2-5; TRBD2 is a possible D gene (6 bases). In nucleotides, the CDR3 is TGTGCCAGCAGTTTACGGAGGGCGGAGACCCAGTACTTC. Translating it yields CASSLRRAETQYF.